The 21 T cell receptor beta chains reported below all come from one sample, sequenced in a study of shared T cell receptors in the human thymus. Sequencing was performed with immunoSEQ multiplex PCR; in TCRdb, only in-frame clones are kept and a portion is missing. There are 720,000 or so clones in the sample; 80% to 90% occur only once, and roughly 0.01% lies in the top ten. These same data were also listed under a study on human thymus T cells.

What was sequenced was thymocytes. These receptors originate from a girl under three years old with a congenital heart defect.

The rearrangement joins TRBV11-2 to TRBJ2-7; D possibly corresponds to TRBD1 (5 bases). Trimming removed 1 base from V and 1 base from J, with 11 bases in between. The CDR3 runs 15 residues. Germline CDR1 is SGHAT and CDR2 is FQNNGV. The CDR3 reads CASSLVPQGSYEQYF. The CDR3 region has the DNA TGTGCCAGCAGCTTAGTCCCCCAGGGTTCCTACGAGCAGTACTTC.

The J gene is TRBJ2-7, the V gene TRBV5-6; 8 bases are a match to TRBD1. Germline V gene sequence: CDR1 SGHDT, CDR2 YYEEEE. V lost 3 bases to trimming and J lost 0 bases; unmatched junction nucleotides: 17. CDR3 length: 19 residues. The CDR3 protein is CASSSWTGQFDPSSYEQYF. Here the CDR3 DNA reads TGTGCCAGCAGCTCATGGACAGGGCAATTTGATCCCAGCTCCTACGAGCAGTACTTC.

The CDR3 sequence is CASRTGAGTRGYTF. The CDR3 DNA reads TGTGCCAGCAGGACCGGAGCCGGGACTAGGGGCTACACCTTC. The J gene is TRBJ1-2, the V gene TRBV28; D possibly corresponds to TRBD1 (5 bases). The CDR3 sequence is 14 residues long. V dropped 6 bases and J dropped 8 bases, with 19 bases sitting between them. Germline CDR1 reads MDHEN; CDR2 reads SYDVKM.

The chain recombines TRBV6-1 with TRBJ1-2, with 11 positions matching TRBD1. V dropped 4 bases and J dropped 1; count of bases not matched to a gene: 5. Germline-derived CDR1 and CDR2 are MNHNS and SASEGT. The CDR3 length is 16 residues. The CDR3 is CASSGSGTGGNYGYTF. The CDR3 DNA reads TGTGCCAGCAGTGGCTCCGGGACAGGGGGTAACTATGGCTACACCTTC.

V and J are TRBV19 and TRBJ1-5; TRBD1 agrees at 7 bases. V gave up 3 bases and J gave up 3 bases; unmatched junction bases: 14. The germline V gene encodes CDR1 LNHDA and CDR2 SQIVND (reference sequence). The CDR3 runs 18 residues. The CDR3 reads CASSITIGTVHTNQPQHF. The CDR3 DNA sequence: TGTGCCAGTAGTATCACAATTGGGACAGTACATACCAATCAGCCCCAGCATTTT. Drawing the rest from reference TRBV19 and TRBJ1-5, the complete variable domain is DGGITQSPKYLFRKEGQNVTLSCEQNLNHDAMYWYRQDPGQGLRLIYYSQIVNDFQKGDIAEGYSVSREKKESFPLTVTSAQKNPTAFYLCASSITIGTVHTNQPQHFGDGTRLSIL.

This chain uses TRBV5-1 with TRBJ2-7; 15 bases map to TRBD2. CDR1 is SGHRS and CDR2 is YFSETQ in the germline V gene. This CDR3 is built from 18 residues. V dropped 2 bases and J dropped 2; count of bases not matched to a gene: 8. CDR3 DNA sequence: TGCGCCAGCAGCTTAGGACTAGCGGGGGGGCCCACTACCTACGAGCAGTACTTC. Translating gives CASSLGLAGGPTTYEQYF.

V gene TRBV19 combines with J gene TRBJ1-6, with D possibly being TRBD1 (5 bases). The CDR3 is 16 residues long. Deletions cut 3 bases from V and 8 bases from J, with 17 bases between. Germline CDR1 LNHDA, CDR2 SQIVND (reference sequence). The CDR3 sequence is CASSIKKLGGYSPLHF. CDR3 in DNA: TGTGCCAGTAGTATTAAGAAGCTGGGGGGTTATTCACCCCTCCACTTT.

This clone has a single count. CDR3 region: CASSQEGGSRETQYF. CDR3 DNA sequence: TGCGCCAGCAGCCAAGAGGGGGGTTCGCGAGAGACCCAGTACTTC. The chain links TRBV4-3 to TRBJ2-5; a possible D gene is TRBD2 (6 bases). The CDR3 loop spans 15 amino acids. V lost 0 bases and J lost 4, with 12 bases in between. Germline-derived CDR1 and CDR2 are LGHNA and YSLEER.

The chain carries TRBV7-2 and TRBJ2-1; no clear D. Germline V lookup: CDR1 SGHTA, CDR2 FQGNSA. The CDR3 has 14 amino acids. The V end lost 5 bases, the J end lost 4 bases, and 12 bases lay between the germline ends. The CDR3 spells CASSQVGRYNEQFF. As DNA, the CDR3 is TGTGCCAGCAGCCAAGTCGGTAGATACAATGAGCAGTTCTTC.

This chain connects TRBV19 to TRBJ1-5; TRBD1 matches at 9 bases. The trim removed 4 bases at V and 2 bases at J, leaving 18 bases unmatched. Germline assignment: CDR1 LNHDA and CDR2 SQIVND (reference sequence). CDR3 length: 20 amino acids. The CDR3: CASSTTPTGGIWKGNQPQHF. CDR3 nucleotides: TGTGCCAGTAGTACCACACCGACAGGGGGAATATGGAAGGGCAATCAGCCCCAGCATTTT.

The rearrangement uses TRBV11-2 and TRBJ2-7; D might be TRBD1 (6 bases). The germline V gene has CDR1 SGHAT and CDR2 FQNNGV. The CDR3 covers 16 residues. The V end lost 2 bases, the J end lost 6 bases, and 20 bases lay between the germline ends. The CDR3 DNA sequence: TGTGCCAGCAGCTTATTAAACAGGGCCCAATATCCCGAGCAGTACTTC. Its protein is CASSLLNRAQYPEQYF.

The chain employs TRBV5-1 and TRBJ2-7, with TRBD1 identical over 8 bases. This CDR3 region has 16 residues. CDR1 is SGHRS, CDR2 YFSETQ, per germline. The V segment lost 0 bases and the J segment 4 bases; nucleotides outside the gene matches: 9. The CDR3 loop reads CASSLGPDREGYEQYF. The CDR3 DNA sequence: TGCGCCAGCAGCTTGGGACCGGACAGGGAAGGGTACGAGCAGTACTTC.

The chain has TRBV6-5 and TRBJ1-4, with D maybe TRBD1 (6 bases). Per the germline V gene, CDR1 is MNHEY and CDR2 is SVGAGI. The CDR3 covers 14 residues. Trimming removed 0 bases from V and 10 bases from J, with 12 bases in between. The chain's CDR3 is CASSYSGAGVKLFF. CDR3 DNA sequence: TGTGCCAGCAGTTACTCTGGAGCAGGGGTAAAACTGTTTTTT.

The CDR3 reads CASSGTGNETQYF. In nucleotides, the CDR3 is TGTGCCAGCAGTGGAACAGGGAACGAGACCCAGTACTTC. The J gene is TRBJ2-5, the V gene TRBV6-1, with D tentatively TRBD1 (6 bases). The length of the CDR3 is 13 residues. The V gene lost 4 bases and the J gene lost 5 bases, with 11 bases spanning the gap. Germline CDR1 MNHNS, CDR2 SASEGT.

This rearrangement joins TRBV4-1 to TRBJ1-5; D unresolved. Trimming removed 4 bases at V and 0 bases at J, with 7 bases between. Looked up from germline, CDR1 is MGHRA and CDR2 is YSYEKL. This CDR3 is built from 14 residues. CDR3 in amino acids: CASSRHDSNQPQHF. CDR3 coding DNA: TGCGCCAGCAGCCGACATGATAGCAATCAGCCCCAGCATTTT.

The chain carries TRBV28 and TRBJ1-1; 9 nucleotides align to TRBD1. Germline CDR1 MDHEN, CDR2 SYDVKM. V dropped 8 bases and J dropped 1; count of bases not matched to a gene: 5. The length of the CDR3 is 14 residues. The CDR3 sequence: CASRRDRENTEAFF. As DNA, the CDR3 is TGTGCCAGCCGAAGGGACAGGGAGAACACTGAAGCTTTCTTT. Together with reference TRBV28 and TRBJ1-1, the CDR3 gives the full variable domain: DVKVTQSSRYLVKRTGEKVFLECVQDMDHENMFWYRQDPGLGLRLIYFSYDVKMKEKGDIPEGYSVSREKKERFSLILESASTNQTSMYLCASRRDRENTEAFFGQGTRLTVV.

The genes are TRBV5-5 and TRBJ2-2, with D maybe TRBD2 (6 bases). V was pared by 1 base and J by 3 bases, with 16 bases between. The germline V gene has CDR1 SGHKS and CDR2 YYEKEE (reference sequence). The CDR3 contains 17 residues. As DNA, the CDR3 is TGTGCCAGCAGCTTGATCCCCTTAGGGGAGGACACCGGGGAGCTGTTTTTT. Its protein product is CASSLIPLGEDTGELFF.

V usage is TRBV27 and J usage is TRBJ1-1; D unclear. CDR1 is MNHEY and CDR2 is SMNVEV in the germline V gene (reference sequence). The CDR3 loop spans 14 amino acids. The V end lost 3 bases, the J end lost 1 base, and 9 bases lay between the germline ends. The CDR3 spells CASSFGIANTEAFF. The CDR3 DNA sequence: TGTGCCAGCAGTTTCGGCATAGCGAACACTGAAGCTTTCTTT.

The chain combines TRBV4-3 with TRBJ1-4; no definite D call. Trimming removed 5 bases from V and 3 bases from J, with 13 bases in between. From germline, CDR1 is LGHNA and CDR2 YSLEER. The CDR3 runs 15 residues. The CDR3 region has the DNA TGCGCCAGCAGCAGACCAGGATCAGCTAATGAAAAACTGTTTTTT. It specifies CASSRPGSANEKLFF.

This rearrangement joins TRBV7-9 to TRBJ2-7; D gene uncertain. In germline, CDR1 is SEHNR, CDR2 FQNEAQ (reference sequence). The CDR3 is 13 residues long. The V gene lost 6 bases and the J gene lost 3 bases, with 12 bases spanning the gap. The chain's CDR3 is CASSPAIDYEQYF. CDR3 coding DNA: TGTGCCAGCAGTCCCGCGATCGACTACGAGCAGTACTTC.

This clone occurred a few times. This rearrangement joins TRBV7-2 to TRBJ2-3; tentative D call: TRBD2 (5 bases). CDR3 size: 15 residues. Trimming cost V 7 bases and J 9 bases, with 23 bases left between them. Germline-derived CDR1 and CDR2 are SGHTA and FQGNSA. The CDR3 DNA reads as TGTGCCAGCAACCACGACGAGCGGATGGATGGGACGCAGTATTTT. Translating gives CASNHDERMDGTQYF. Full variable domain (remainder filled in from reference TRBV7-2 and TRBJ2-3): GAGVSQSPSNKVTEKGKDVELRCDPISGHTALYWYRQSLGQGLEFLIYFQGNSAPDKSGLPSDRFSAERTGGSVSTLTIQRTQQEDSAVYLCASNHDERMDGTQYFGPGTRLTVL.